This T cell receptor (beta chain) was sequenced for a study of blood T cell repertoires in COVID-19. Across the study: From the United States, Italy and Spain came samples of acute and convalescent COVID-19.

Looked up from germline, CDR1 is MNHEY and CDR2 is SMNVEV (reference sequence). The CDR3 is 13 amino acids. V was pared by 4 bases and J by 8 bases, with 13 bases between. How the authors handled the data: Amplifying reference gene primers gave estimates of nucleated cell counts. Measured with immunoSEQ multiplex PCR; TCRdb has only the in-frame clones, and not every one. V and J calls plus clone size are reproduced from that table; the DNA served to infer D and trimming. In the table there are approximately 92,000 clones, around four fifths of which are singletons. This receptor was identified in a man aged 50 to 60 with acute or convalescent COVID-19. This sequence joins TRBV27 and TRBJ2-3, with D possibly TRBD2 on 6 matching bases. The sequencing input was peripheral blood. The DNA for the CDR3 is TGTGCCAGCAGTTCCGGACTAACAATTACGCAGTATTTT. Protein: CASSSGLTITQYF.